This T cell receptor beta chain was identified during a study of breast tumors, draining lymph nodes, adjacent tissues. TCRdb re-derived calls from the multiplex PCR reads in MiXCR, one entry per CDR3 protein. This repertoire shows 84,000 or so distinct CDR3 sequences, around 28% found once; its top ten account for over 6.5%. Samples came from axillary lymph nodes draining the breast cancer. This clonotype occurred many times. This clonotype originated in a female donor with breast cancer. Some clones in this sample may be carry-over from other donors' samples. The specimen sequenced was axillary lymph node tissue.

CDR3 protein: CASSLRSGANTGELFF. CDR3 sequence (DNA): TGCGCCAGCAGCTTGCGTAGCGGGGCCAACACCGGGGAGCTGTTTTTT. The rearrangement uses TRBV5-1 and TRBJ2-2, with 8 bases matching TRBD2. CDR1 and CDR2 from the germline V gene are SGHRS and YFSETQ. V was pared by 1 base and J by 2 bases, with 4 bases of the junction left unmatched. This CDR3 is built from 16 residues.